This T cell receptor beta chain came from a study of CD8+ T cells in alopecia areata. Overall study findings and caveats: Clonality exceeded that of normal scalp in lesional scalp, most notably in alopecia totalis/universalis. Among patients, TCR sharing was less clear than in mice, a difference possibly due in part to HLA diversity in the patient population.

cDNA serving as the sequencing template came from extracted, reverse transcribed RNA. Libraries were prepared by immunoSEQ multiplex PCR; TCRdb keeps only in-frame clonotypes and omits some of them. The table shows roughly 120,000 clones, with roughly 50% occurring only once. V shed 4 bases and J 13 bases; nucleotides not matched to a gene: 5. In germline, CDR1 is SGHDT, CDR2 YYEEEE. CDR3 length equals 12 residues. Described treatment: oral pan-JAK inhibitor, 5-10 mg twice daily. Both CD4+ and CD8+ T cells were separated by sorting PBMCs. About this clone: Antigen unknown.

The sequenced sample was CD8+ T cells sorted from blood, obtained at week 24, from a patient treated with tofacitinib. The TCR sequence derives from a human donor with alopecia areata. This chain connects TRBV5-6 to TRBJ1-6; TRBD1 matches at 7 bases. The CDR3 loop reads CASSRQGGPLHF. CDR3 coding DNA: TGTGCCAGCAGCCGACAGGGCGGTCCCCTCCACTTT.